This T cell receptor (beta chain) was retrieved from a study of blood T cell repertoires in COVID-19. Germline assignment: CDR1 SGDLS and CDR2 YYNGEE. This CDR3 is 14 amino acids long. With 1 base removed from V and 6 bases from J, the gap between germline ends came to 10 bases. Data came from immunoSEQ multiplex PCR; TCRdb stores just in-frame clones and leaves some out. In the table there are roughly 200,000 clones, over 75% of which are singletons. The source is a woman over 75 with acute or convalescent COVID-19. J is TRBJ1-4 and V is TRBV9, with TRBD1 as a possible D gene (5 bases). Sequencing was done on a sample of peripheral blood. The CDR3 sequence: CASSVRGYDEKLFF. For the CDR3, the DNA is TGTGCCAGCAGCGTACGGGGGTATGATGAAAAACTGTTTTTT.